This is a list of T cell receptor beta chains from one sample in a study of shared clonotypes between healthy human individuals. The repertoire was sequenced with immunoSEQ multiplex PCR; TCRdb's copy has only in-frame clones and lacks some. The sample yields about 700,000 clones, less than 85% seen once. Sequencing was carried out using memory CD4+ T cells sorted from blood. The receptors stem from a woman under 40 in good health. CDR3s include the opening cysteine and the closing phenylalanine or tryptophan. The D gene is left open where the match is weak. Part of the rows lack a size; the others show once, few, many or a class for expanded clones.

v_call	d_call	j_call	clone_size	cdr3_aa	cdr3_nt
TRBV28	-	TRBJ1-1	-	CASSLGGRKNTEAFF	TGTGCCAGCAGTTTAGGGGGGAGAAAAAACACTGAAGCTTTCTTT
TRBV25-1	-	TRBJ2-5	-	CASSEYIGQKETQYF	TGTGCCAGCAGTGAATATATAGGACAGAAAGAGACCCAGTACTTC
TRBV4-2	TRBD1	TRBJ1-2	-	CASSHEGQFSYGYTF	TGTGCCAGCAGCCATGAGGGACAGTTTTCCTATGGCTACACCTTC
TRBV5-4	TRBD1	TRBJ2-3	once	CASSRDRGTDTQYF	TGTGCCAGCAGCCGGGACAGGGGCACAGATACGCAGTATTTT
TRBV4-1	-	TRBJ2-1	few	CASSQVAYNEQFF	TGCGCCAGCAGCCAAGTAGCCTACAATGAGCAGTTCTTC
TRBV19	-	TRBJ1-2	-	CASNPRAGGYTF	TGTGCCAGTAATCCCAGGGCGGGCGGCTACACCTTC
TRBV2	-	TRBJ1-1	-	CASGLERTEAFF	TGTGCCAGCGGATTAGAGCGAACTGAAGCTTTCTTT
TRBV5-1	TRBD1	TRBJ1-2	-	CASSPGGGGDGYTF	TGCGCCAGCAGCCCAGGGGGCGGGGGTGATGGCTACACCTTC
TRBV5-8	TRBD1	TRBJ1-1	-	CASRGTGEDTEAFF	TGTGCCAGCAGGGGGACAGGGGAGGACACTGAAGCTTTCTTT
TRBV12-5	-	TRBJ2-7	-	CASGQGDYEQYF	TGTGCTAGTGGGCAAGGGGATTACGAGCAGTACTTC
TRBV29-1	-	TRBJ2-5	-	CSWAGDRLQETQYF	TGCAGCTGGGCAGGGGATCGTCTTCAAGAGACCCAGTACTTC
TRBV18	TRBD2	TRBJ2-2	-	CASSQTSGRGGGELFF	TGTGCCAGCTCACAGACAAGCGGGAGAGGAGGCGGGGAGCTGTTTTTT
TRBV10-3	TRBD2	TRBJ2-1	many	CATALAGGGNEQFF	TGTGCCACCGCACTAGCGGGAGGTGGCAATGAGCAGTTCTTC
TRBV10-3	TRBD2	TRBJ2-2	-	CAISPLAGRDTGELFF	TGTGCCATCAGCCCACTAGCGGGACGAGACACCGGGGAGCTGTTTTTT
TRBV7-2	-	TRBJ1-1	few	CASSLGTTWNGAEAFF	TGTGCCAGCAGCTTAGGGACGACCTGGAATGGTGCTGAAGCTTTCTTT
TRBV28	TRBD1	TRBJ1-5	-	CASSLITGVGQPQHF	TGTGCCAGCAGTCTCATAACAGGGGTCGGCCAGCCCCAGCATTTT
TRBV11-3	-	TRBJ2-3	-	CASSLDWRDGNTQYF	TGTGCCAGCAGCTTAGACTGGCGGGACGGGAATACGCAGTATTTT
TRBV5-1	TRBD2	TRBJ2-7	-	CASSLNGGASGYYEQYF	TGCGCCAGCAGCTTGAACGGCGGGGCTAGCGGGTACTACGAGCAGTACTTC
TRBV5-5	TRBD2	TRBJ2-3	-	CASSRGPSGGDTQYF	TGTGCCAGCAGCCGAGGCCCTAGCGGGGGAGATACGCAATATTTT
TRBV7-9	-	TRBJ2-1	few	CASSLPPLQAYNEQFF	TGTGCCAGCAGCCTTCCCCCCCTGCAGGCGTACAATGAGCAGTTCTTC
TRBV7-9	-	TRBJ1-1	-	CASSPQVGTTEAFF	TGTGCCAGCAGCCCACAGGTGGGGACGACTGAAGCTTTCTTT
TRBV19	-	TRBJ2-1	once	CASSIDRSSTNYNEQFF	TGTGCCAGTAGTATAGATCGAAGCTCCACTAATTACAATGAGCAGTTCTTC
TRBV7-9	TRBD2	TRBJ2-1	-	CASSPLAGSYNEQFF	TGTGCCAGCAGCCCTCTAGCGGGATCATACAATGAGCAGTTCTTC
TRBV2	TRBD1	TRBJ2-7	many	CASRAGTASYEQYF	TGTGCCAGCAGGGCCGGGACAGCCTCCTACGAGCAGTACTTC
TRBV7-9	-	TRBJ1-4	-	CASSSGSTNEKLFF	TGTGCCAGCAGCTCAGGGTCGACTAATGAAAAACTGTTTTTT
TRBV4-2	-	TRBJ2-3	once	CASSQDKGLVGADTQYF	TGTGCCAGCAGCCAAGATAAGGGGCTAGTGGGGGCAGATACGCAGTATTTT
TRBV27	-	TRBJ2-6	-	CASAFSGANVLTF	TGTGCCAGCGCGTTCTCTGGGGCCAACGTCCTGACTTTC
TRBV6-1	TRBD1	TRBJ1-5	-	CASSQGQLNQPQHF	TGTGCCAGCAGCCAGGGACAGCTCAATCAGCCCCAGCATTTT
TRBV19	TRBD1	TRBJ1-4	-	CASRDRVDEKLFF	TGTGCCAGCCGGGACAGGGTAGACGAAAAACTGTTTTTT
TRBV5-4	-	TRBJ2-4	-	CASSLRGTKNIQYF	TGTGCCAGCAGCCTAAGGGGAACCAAAAACATTCAGTACTTC
TRBV7-2	-	TRBJ2-7	-	CASSSRASSYYEQYF	TGTGCCAGCAGCTCCCGGGCATCCTCGTACTACGAGCAGTACTTC
TRBV2	TRBD2	TRBJ2-1	-	CASLWTSGMQQFF	TGTGCCAGCCTATGGACTAGCGGGATGCAGCAGTTCTTC
TRBV28	TRBD2	TRBJ2-2	-	CASSSWGTSGRGELFF	TGTGCCAGCAGTTCTTGGGGGACTAGCGGGAGAGGGGAGCTGTTTTTT
TRBV6-1	TRBD1	TRBJ2-3	-	CASNQDRGSDTQYF	TGTGCCAGCAACCAGGACAGGGGATCAGATACGCAGTATTTT
TRBV29-1	-	TRBJ2-1	-	CSSMSSGYNEQFF	TGCAGCTCGATGTCCAGCGGCTACAATGAGCAGTTCTTC
TRBV11-1	-	TRBJ1-1	-	CASSSPRAQNTEAFF	TGTGCCAGCAGCTCCCCTCGGGCCCAGAACACTGAAGCTTTCTTT
TRBV18	-	TRBJ1-2	once	CASSPSATNYGYTF	TGTGCCAGCTCACCATCGGCGACCAACTATGGCTACACCTTC
TRBV6-1	TRBD2	TRBJ2-1	-	CASNLAGGPGEQFF	TGTGCCAGCAACTTAGCGGGAGGGCCGGGTGAGCAGTTCTTC
TRBV5-1	TRBD1	TRBJ1-2	once	CASSPDRGRLGYTF	TGCGCCAGCAGCCCGGACAGGGGGCGCCTTGGCTACACCTTC
TRBV28	-	TRBJ2-6	-	CASTPHIQGGRKGSGANVLTF	TGTGCCAGCACCCCCCATATCCAGGGCGGGCGCAAAGGCTCTGGGGCCAACGTCCTGACTTTC
TRBV10-3	TRBD1	TRBJ1-5	-	CAISAGQGALQPQHF	TGTGCCATCAGTGCCGGACAGGGGGCCTTACAGCCCCAGCATTTT
TRBV6-1	-	TRBJ2-7	-	CASSLVGELYEQYF	TGTGCCAGCAGCTTAGTCGGGGAACTTTACGAGCAGTACTTC
TRBV5-6	TRBD1	TRBJ2-5	-	CASSFTGGETQYF	TGTGCCAGCAGTTTTACAGGGGGAGAGACCCAGTACTTC
TRBV7-2	TRBD2	TRBJ2-7	-	CALMAQRDSYEQYF	TGTGCCTTAATGGCACAGCGGGACTCCTACGAGCAGTACTTC
TRBV9	-	TRBJ2-7	many	CASSVGGVAVEQYF	TGTGCCAGCAGCGTAGGGGGGGTGGCCGTCGAGCAGTACTTC
TRBV11-2	TRBD2	TRBJ2-1	-	CASSEPWGTSGSMYNEQFF	TGTGCCAGCAGCGAGCCATGGGGAACTAGCGGGAGTATGTACAATGAGCAGTTCTTC
TRBV7-2	-	TRBJ2-7	few	CASSRYSEQYF	TGTGCCAGCAGCCGTTACAGCGAGCAGTACTTC
TRBV2	TRBD1	TRBJ1-1	-	CASSLEGAPTEAFF	TGTGCCAGCAGCTTGGAGGGGGCGCCCACTGAAGCTTTCTTT
TRBV7-9	-	TRBJ1-2	once	CASSATYGYTF	TGTGCCAGCAGCGCCACATATGGCTACACCTTC
TRBV5-1	TRBD1	TRBJ1-5	few	CASRQVTGVDQPQHF	TGCGCCAGCAGACAAGTCACAGGGGTTGATCAGCCCCAGCATTTT
TRBV10-1	TRBD2	TRBJ2-1	once	CASGTSGSGEQFF	TGCGCCAGCGGGACTAGCGGGAGCGGGGAGCAGTTCTTC
TRBV28	TRBD1	TRBJ2-7	-	CASSRGVTGGYEQYF	TGTGCCAGCAGCCGCGGTGTGACAGGGGGCTACGAGCAGTACTTC
TRBV6-5	-	TRBJ1-4	-	CASSQEGTDEKLFF	TGTGCCAGCAGTCAAGAGGGAACGGATGAAAAACTGTTTTTT